This TCR beta chain came from a study of OX40 agonist ivuxolimab in advanced cancers. The CDR3 has 15 amino acids. With 3 bases removed from V and 2 bases from J, the gap between germline ends came to 10 bases. Per germline, CDR1 LNHDA and CDR2 SQIVND (reference sequence). TCRdb keeps only in-frame clones here, not all; method: immunoSEQ multiplex PCR. Among around 63,000 clones listed, around 90% were seen once. The input for sequencing was CD4+ or CD8+ T cells sorted from blood, taken in a trial of the OX40 agonist ivuxolimab. The rearrangement uses TRBV19 and TRBJ1-4; D is undetermined. This receptor was taken from an adult with an advanced solid tumor such as melanoma, head and neck, liver or kidney cancer. The CDR3 region is CASSIVGLTNEKLFF. The CDR3 nucleotides read TGTGCCAGTAGTATTGTGGGGTTGACTAATGAAAAACTGTTTTTT.